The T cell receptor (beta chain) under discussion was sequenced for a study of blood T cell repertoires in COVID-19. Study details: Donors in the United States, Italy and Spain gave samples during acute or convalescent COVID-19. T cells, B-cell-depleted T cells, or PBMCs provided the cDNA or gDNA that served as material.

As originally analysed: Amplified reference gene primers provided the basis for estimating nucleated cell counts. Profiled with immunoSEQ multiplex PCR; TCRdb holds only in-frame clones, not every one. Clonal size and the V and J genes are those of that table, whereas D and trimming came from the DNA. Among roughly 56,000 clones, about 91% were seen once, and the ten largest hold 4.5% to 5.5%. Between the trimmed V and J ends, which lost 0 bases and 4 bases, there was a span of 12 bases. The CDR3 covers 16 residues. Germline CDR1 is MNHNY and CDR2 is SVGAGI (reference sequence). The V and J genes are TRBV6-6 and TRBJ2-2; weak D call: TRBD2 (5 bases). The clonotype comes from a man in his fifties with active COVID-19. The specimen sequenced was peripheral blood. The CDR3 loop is CASSYSLGRGTGELFF. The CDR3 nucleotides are TGTGCCAGCAGTTACTCATTGGGCCGGGGCACCGGGGAGCTGTTTTTT.